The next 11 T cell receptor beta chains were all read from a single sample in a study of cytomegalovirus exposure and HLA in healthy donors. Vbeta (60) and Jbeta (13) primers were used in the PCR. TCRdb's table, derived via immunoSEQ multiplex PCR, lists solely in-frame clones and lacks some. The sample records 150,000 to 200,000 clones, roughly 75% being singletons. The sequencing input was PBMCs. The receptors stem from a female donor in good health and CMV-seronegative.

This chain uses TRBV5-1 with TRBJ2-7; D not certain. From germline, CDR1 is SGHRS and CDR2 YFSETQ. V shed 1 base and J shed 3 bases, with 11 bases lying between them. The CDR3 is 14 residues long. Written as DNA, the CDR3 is TGCGCCAGCAGCTTGTTCCCCAGTAACTACGAGCAGTACTTC. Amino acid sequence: CASSLFPSNYEQYF.

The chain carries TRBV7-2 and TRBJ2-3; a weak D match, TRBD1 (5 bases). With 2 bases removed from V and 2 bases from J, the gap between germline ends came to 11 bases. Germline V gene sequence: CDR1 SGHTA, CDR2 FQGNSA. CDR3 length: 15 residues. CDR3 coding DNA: TGTGCCAGCAGCTTATTCGGACAATACACAGATACGCAGTATTTT. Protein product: CASSLFGQYTDTQYF. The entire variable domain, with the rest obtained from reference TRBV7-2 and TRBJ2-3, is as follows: GAGVSQSPSNKVTEKGKDVELRCDPISGHTALYWYRQSLGQGLEFLIYFQGNSAPDKSGLPSDRFSAERTGGSVSTLTIQRTQQEDSAVYLCASSLFGQYTDTQYFGPGTRLTVL.

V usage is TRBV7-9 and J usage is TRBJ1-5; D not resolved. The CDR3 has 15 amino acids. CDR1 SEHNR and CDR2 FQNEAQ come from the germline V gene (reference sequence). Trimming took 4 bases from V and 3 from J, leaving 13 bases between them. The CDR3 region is CASSSEGGSNQPQHF. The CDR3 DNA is TGTGCCAGCAGCTCCGAGGGCGGGTCCAATCAGCCCCAGCATTTT.

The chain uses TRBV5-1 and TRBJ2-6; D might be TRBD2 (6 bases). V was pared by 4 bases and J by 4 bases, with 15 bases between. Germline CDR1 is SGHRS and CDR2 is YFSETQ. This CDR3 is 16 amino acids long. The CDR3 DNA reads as TGCGCCAGCAGCCCCCGCCCGGGGGAAGGGGCCAACGTCCTGACTTTC. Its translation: CASSPRPGEGANVLTF. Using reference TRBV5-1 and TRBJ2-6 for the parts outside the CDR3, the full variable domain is KAGVTQTPRYLIKTRGQQVTLSCSPISGHRSVSWYQQTPGQGLQFLFEYFSETQRNKGNFPGRFSGRQFSNSRSEMNVSTLELGDSALYLCASSPRPGEGANVLTFGAGSRLTVL.

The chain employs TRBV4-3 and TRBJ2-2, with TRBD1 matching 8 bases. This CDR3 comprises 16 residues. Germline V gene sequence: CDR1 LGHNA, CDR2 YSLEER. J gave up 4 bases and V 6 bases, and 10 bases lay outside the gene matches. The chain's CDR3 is CASSPGQGTSTGELFF. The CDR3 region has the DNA TGCGCCAGCAGTCCCGGACAGGGCACGTCCACCGGGGAGCTGTTTTTT.

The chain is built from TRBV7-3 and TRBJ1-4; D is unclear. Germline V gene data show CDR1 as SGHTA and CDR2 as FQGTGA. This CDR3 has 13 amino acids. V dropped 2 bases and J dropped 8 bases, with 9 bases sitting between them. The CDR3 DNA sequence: TGTGCCAGCAGCTTATGGTTCGGGGAAAAACTGTTTTTT. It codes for CASSLWFGEKLFF.

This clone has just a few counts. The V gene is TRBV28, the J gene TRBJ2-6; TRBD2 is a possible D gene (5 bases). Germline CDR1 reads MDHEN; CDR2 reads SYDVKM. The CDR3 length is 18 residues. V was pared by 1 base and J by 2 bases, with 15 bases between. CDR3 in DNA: TGTGCCAGCAGTTTATATAGCACAGAGGGCCCTGGGGCCAACGTCCTGACTTTC. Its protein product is CASSLYSTEGPGANVLTF.

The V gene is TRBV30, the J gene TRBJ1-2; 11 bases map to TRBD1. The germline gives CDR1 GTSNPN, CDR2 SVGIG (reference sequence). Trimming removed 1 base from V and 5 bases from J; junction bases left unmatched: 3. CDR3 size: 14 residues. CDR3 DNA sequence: TGTGCCTGGAGTGGGACAGGGGGCCCTTATGGCTACACCTTC. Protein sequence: CAWSGTGGPYGYTF.

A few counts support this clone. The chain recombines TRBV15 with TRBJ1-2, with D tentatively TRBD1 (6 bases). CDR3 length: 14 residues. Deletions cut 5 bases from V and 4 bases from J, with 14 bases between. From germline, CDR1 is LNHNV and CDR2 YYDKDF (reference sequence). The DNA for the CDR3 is TGTGCCACCAGCCCACAGGGCCGGGGCTATGGCTACACCTTC. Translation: CATSPQGRGYGYTF.

The DNA for the CDR3 is TGTGCCAGTAGCCGCTCAGCGGGAGGCTCCTACAATGAGCAGTTCTTC. Amino acids: CASSRSAGGSYNEQFF. The chain links TRBV19 to TRBJ2-1; 9 bases are a match to TRBD2. The junction had 6 bases not matched to a gene; V was cut back by 6 bases and J by 0 bases. Germline assignment: CDR1 LNHDA and CDR2 SQIVND (reference sequence). The CDR3 runs to 16 residues.

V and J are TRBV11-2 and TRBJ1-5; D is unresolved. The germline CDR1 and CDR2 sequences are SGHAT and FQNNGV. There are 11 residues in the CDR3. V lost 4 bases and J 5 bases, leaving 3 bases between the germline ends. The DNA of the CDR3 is TGTGCCAGCAGCTCATATCAGCCCCAGCATTTT. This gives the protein CASSSYQPQHF.